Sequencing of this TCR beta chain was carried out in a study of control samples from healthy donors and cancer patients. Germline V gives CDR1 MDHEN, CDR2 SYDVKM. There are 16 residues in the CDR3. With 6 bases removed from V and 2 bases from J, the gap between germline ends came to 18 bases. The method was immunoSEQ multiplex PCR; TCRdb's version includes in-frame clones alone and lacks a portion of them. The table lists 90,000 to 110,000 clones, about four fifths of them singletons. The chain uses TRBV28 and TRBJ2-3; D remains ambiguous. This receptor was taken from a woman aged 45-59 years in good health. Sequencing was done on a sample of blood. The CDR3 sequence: CASSRPTTFNTDTQYF. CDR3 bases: TGTGCCAGCAGCCGACCGACCACATTCAACACAGATACGCAGTATTTT.